Each of the 16 T cell receptor beta chains below was sequenced from the same sample in a study of response to subunit inactivated influenza vaccine (dated by TCRdb to 2016 to 2019). Library prep was done by RT-PCR. Instrument used: Illumina HiSeq 2500. TCRdb reanalyzed the raw reads on its own, using fastp at Q25 for trimming and MiXCR for clone calling, and kept in-frame beta chains. Here each entry gathers all rows of one CDR3 protein and keeps the most common genes and DNA. For this sample the table gives hundreds of thousands of distinct CDR3 sequences, of which around 20% were detected only once. The ten largest clones take up roughly 10% of the sample. The sequenced sample was PBMCs from blood, obtained about 5 days after vaccination. Receptors were obtained from a man aged 50 to 60 who received an inactivated influenza vaccine. Donor details come from another sample of the same person, matched by shared clones.

This clonotype was detected ten times or more. The V call is TRBV6-1, the J call TRBJ1-1; TRBD1 matches 9 bases. Germline V CDR1 and CDR2: MNHNS, SASEGT. This CDR3 comprises 14 residues. With V trimmed by 5 bases and J by 3 bases, 4 bases remained unmatched. The DNA of the CDR3 is TGTGCCAGCAGTACAGGGGGCTTGGACACTGAAGCTTTCTTT. It is translated as CASSTGGLDTEAFF.

The J gene is TRBJ2-1, the V gene TRBV2, with 14 bases that match TRBD2. Germline loops: CDR1 SNHLY, CDR2 FYNNEI. This CDR3 contains 18 residues. V shed 6 bases and J 2 bases; nucleotides not matched to a gene: 9. CDR3 region: CASRGGLAGARTYNEQFF. CDR3 DNA: TGTGCCAGCAGGGGGGGACTAGCGGGGGCGCGGACCTACAATGAGCAGTTCTTC.

The genes are TRBV4-1 and TRBJ1-6; maybe TRBD1 (6 bases). Trimming pared 0 bases from V and 7 bases from J, leaving 10 bases between. CDR3 size: 15 residues. From germline, CDR1 is MGHRA and CDR2 YSYEKL. CDR3 region: CASSQEAGENSPLHF. In DNA form, the CDR3 reads TGCGCCAGCAGCCAAGAAGCAGGGGAGAATTCACCCCTCCACTTT.

Only a few counts were recorded for this clonotype. This chain joins TRBV12-3 or TRBV12-4 and TRBJ2-3, with TRBD2 as a possible D gene (5 bases). The CDR3 totals 13 residues. The V end lost 5 bases, the J end lost 3 bases, and 9 bases lay between the germline ends. The CDR3 sequence: CASSDGLTDTQYF. Here the CDR3 DNA reads TGTGCCAGCAGTGACGGACTTACAGATACGCAGTATTTT.

This clonotype has only a few counts. V usage is TRBV28 and J usage is TRBJ2-7; D call uncertain. Germline V CDR1 and CDR2: MDHEN, SYDVKM. The CDR3 is 13 amino acids. The V and J ends lost 5 bases and 3 bases respectively, with 11 bases between them. The CDR3 bases are TGTGCCAGCAGTCCTACAGTGAACTACGAGCAGTACTTC. Its protein product is CASSPTVNYEQYF.

This clonotype appeared a few times. Here the CDR3 reads CSVGLQRASYNEQFF. CDR3 sequence (DNA): TGCAGCGTTGGACTTCAGCGCGCCTCCTACAATGAGCAGTTCTTC. The chain employs TRBV29-1 and TRBJ2-1; unclear D gene. The V and J ends lost 4 bases and 0 bases respectively, with 13 bases between them. The CDR3 is 15 amino acids. Germline lookup yields CDR1 SQVTM and CDR2 ANQGSEA.

This clonotype was seen only a few times. This chain uses TRBV7-9 with TRBJ2-1, with 9 nucleotides matching TRBD2. CDR3 length equals 15 residues. CDR1 and CDR2 (germline): SEHNR, FQNEAQ (reference sequence). V lost 2 bases to trimming and J lost 9 bases; unmatched junction nucleotides: 8. The CDR3, as DNA: TGTGCCAGCAGCTTATCTGGCGGGAGGGCCGCTGAGCAGTTCTTC. Translation gives CASSLSGGRAAEQFF.

This clonotype was seen a few times. CDR3 sequence: CASSQDMTSSLGYEQYF. Here the CDR3 DNA reads TGCGCCAGCAGCCAAGATATGACTAGCTCTTTAGGGTACGAGCAGTACTTC. The rearrangement uses TRBV4-3 and TRBJ2-7; 7 positions match TRBD2. Germline-derived CDR1 and CDR2 are LGHNA and YSLEER. The CDR3 extends over 17 amino acids. Unmatched junction bases numbered 12, after V lost 0 bases and J lost 4 bases.

CDR3 amino acids: CAISDPTSGVRDTQYF. CDR3 DNA: TGTGCCATCAGTGACCCAACTAGCGGGGTCCGGGATACGCAGTATTTT. The V call is TRBV10-3, the J call TRBJ2-3; 10 bases are shared with TRBD2. V gave up 3 bases and J gave up 6 bases; unmatched junction bases: 9. Germline V gene data show CDR1 as ENHRY and CDR2 as SYGVKD. This CDR3 is 16 amino acids long.

The chain recombines TRBV18 with TRBJ2-1; TRBD2 matches at 9 bases. J lost 8 bases, V lost 3 bases, and 14 bases had no gene match. CDR1 is KGHSH, CDR2 LQKENI, per germline. The CDR3 is 17 amino acids. The CDR3 nucleotides are TGTGCCAGCTCACCTTATTATATAGCGGGGGAGACCGATGAGCAGTTCTTC. This codes for CASSPYYIAGETDEQFF.

This clonotype was seen a few times. This sequence joins TRBV19 and TRBJ2-6, with D unclear. The CDR3 is 13 amino acids. Germline V gene data show CDR1 as LNHDA and CDR2 as SQIVND (reference sequence). With 3 bases removed from V and 4 bases from J, the gap between germline ends came to 4 bases. The CDR3 sequence is CASSIVGANVLTF. The CDR3 DNA reads TGTGCCAGTAGTATCGTCGGGGCCAACGTCCTGACTTTC. The variable domain in full, with the rest retrieved from reference TRBV19 and TRBJ2-6, is DGGITQSPKYLFRKEGQNVTLSCEQNLNHDAMYWYRQDPGQGLRLIYYSQIVNDFQKGDIAEGYSVSREKKESFPLTVTSAQKNPTAFYLCASSIVGANVLTFGAGSRLTVL.

This clonotype was seen repeatedly, ten times or more. The chain is built from TRBV4-3 and TRBJ2-7; the D is unclear. The V end lost 0 bases, the J end lost 0 bases, and 6 bases lay between the germline ends. From germline, CDR1 is LGHNA and CDR2 YSLEER. The CDR3 has 14 amino acids. CDR3 coding DNA: TGCGCCAGCAGCCAAGATTCTGTCTCCTACGAGCAGTACTTC. Translated, it gives CASSQDSVSYEQYF.

The CDR3 DNA reads as TGTGCCAGCAGCCCAGGGACAGGGTATGTAGATGAGCAGTTCTTC. Encoded protein: CASSPGTGYVDEQFF. The gene calls are TRBV11-2 and TRBJ2-1; 9 bases agree with TRBD1. The V segment lost 5 bases and the J segment 8 bases; nucleotides outside the gene matches: 10. Germline assignment: CDR1 SGHAT and CDR2 FQNNGV. The CDR3 is 15 residues long.

The V call is TRBV3-1, the J call TRBJ2-4, with 7 positions matching TRBD2. CDR3 length: 13 residues. V shed 5 bases and J 13 bases; nucleotides not matched to a gene: 11. Germline CDR1 is LGHDT and CDR2 is YNNKEL (reference sequence). The CDR3 region is CASSWDYQGSQYF. DNA for the CDR3: TGTGCCAGCAGCTGGGACTACCAGGGATCACAGTACTTC.

The V and J genes are TRBV10-3 and TRBJ2-1; 10 positions agree with TRBD2. There are 14 residues in the CDR3. V shed 4 bases, J shed 7 bases, and the junction held 4 bases outside the gene matches. Germline CDR1 and CDR2: ENHRY and SYGVKD. For the CDR3, the DNA is TGTGCCATCAGTGGAGCGGGGGGGTCGAATGAGCAGTTCTTC. This gives the protein CAISGAGGSNEQFF.

This clonotype was detected only a few times. The chain joins TRBV7-2 to TRBJ2-3; D might be TRBD1 (5 bases). V was pared by 5 bases and J by 4 bases, with 16 bases between. CDR3 length: 15 amino acids. The germline CDR1 and CDR2 sequences are SGHTA and FQGNSA. CDR3 in amino acids: CASSISGFWADTQYF. Here the CDR3 DNA reads TGTGCCAGCAGCATATCAGGGTTTTGGGCAGATACGCAGTATTTT.